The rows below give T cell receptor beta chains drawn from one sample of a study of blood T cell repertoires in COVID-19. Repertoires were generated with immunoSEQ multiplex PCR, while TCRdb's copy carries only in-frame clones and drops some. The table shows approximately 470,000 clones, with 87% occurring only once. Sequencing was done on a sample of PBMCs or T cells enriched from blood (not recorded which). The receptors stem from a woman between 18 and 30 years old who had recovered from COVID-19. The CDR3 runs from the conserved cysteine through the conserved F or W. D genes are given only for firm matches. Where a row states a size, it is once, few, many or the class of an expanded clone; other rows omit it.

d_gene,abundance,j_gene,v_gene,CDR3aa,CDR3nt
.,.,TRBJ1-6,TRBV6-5,CASRSSYNSPLHF,TGTGCCAGCCGTAGCTCCTATAATTCACCCCTCCACTTT
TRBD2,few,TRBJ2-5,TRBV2,CATPGTSGGQETQYF,TGTGCCACCCCTGGGACTAGCGGGGGACAAGAGACCCAGTACTTC
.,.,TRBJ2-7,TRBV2,CASSERPLETYEQYF,TGTGCCAGCAGTGAACGGCCCTTGGAGACCTACGAGCAGTACTTC
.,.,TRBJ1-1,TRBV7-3,CASSLNKGDTEAFF,TGTGCCAGCAGCTTAAATAAGGGGGACACTGAAGCTTTCTTT
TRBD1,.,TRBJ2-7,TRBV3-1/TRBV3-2,CASSQLRDRDHLDEQYF,TGTGCCAGCAGCCAGCTGCGCGACAGGGACCATCTAGACGAGCAGTACTTC
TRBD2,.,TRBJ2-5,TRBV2,CASSEWRLAEQETQYF,TGTGCCAGCAGTGAATGGAGACTAGCGGAACAAGAGACCCAGTACTTC
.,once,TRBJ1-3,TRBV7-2,CASSLVAGTLSGNTIYF,TGTGCCAGCAGCTTAGTTGCGGGGACCCTCTCTGGAAACACCATATATTTT
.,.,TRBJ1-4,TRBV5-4,CASSLTSGSNEKLFF,TGTGCCAGCAGCTTGACTTCTGGGAGTAATGAAAAACTGTTTTTT
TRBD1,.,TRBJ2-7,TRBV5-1,CASSFGTGATSYEQYF,TGCGCCAGCAGTTTCGGGACAGGGGCAACTTCCTACGAGCAGTACTTC
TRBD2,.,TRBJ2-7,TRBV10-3,CAISPRGAYEQYF,TGTGCCATCAGCCCACGGGGGGCCTACGAGCAGTACTTC
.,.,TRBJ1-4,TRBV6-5,CATSTGNEKLFF,TGTGCCACTTCGACAGGAAATGAAAAACTGTTTTTT
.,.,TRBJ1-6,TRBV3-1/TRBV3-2,CASSQGLPGQDNSPLHF,TGTGCCAGCAGCCAAGGTTTACCGGGACAAGATAACTCACCCCTCCACTTT
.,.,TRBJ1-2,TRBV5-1,CASSSAAGGLYGYTF,TGCGCCAGCAGCTCCGCCGCTGGAGGGCTCTATGGCTACACCTTC
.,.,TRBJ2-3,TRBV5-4,CASSEDPSLALMYF,TGTGCCAGCAGCGAGGACCCCTCACTAGCTCTGATGTATTTT
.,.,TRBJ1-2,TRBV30,CAWRVIRIGYGYTF,TGTGCCTGGAGGGTTATCAGGATCGGCTATGGCTACACCTTC